One and the same sample provided the 17 T cell receptor beta chains below, sequenced in a study of T cell changes during pregnancy in multiple sclerosis. Assay: immunoSEQ multiplex PCR; the TCRdb copy retains only in-frame clones and omits some. The table includes about 100,000 clones, 92% detected once. The sample here was peripheral blood, taken in the third trimester of pregnancy. Every receptor here comes from a female donor in good health, enrolled as a control in a pregnancy study.

The gene calls are TRBV30 and TRBJ2-1, with 8 bases aligning to TRBD1. Germline V CDR1 and CDR2: GTSNPN, SVGIG (reference sequence). The CDR3 length is 13 residues. Trimming at V came to 1 base and at J to 9 bases, leaving 5 bases not matched to a gene. CDR3 loop: CAWSGTGLAEQFF. In nucleotides, the CDR3 is TGTGCCTGGAGTGGGACAGGGTTGGCTGAGCAGTTCTTC.

V gene TRBV18 combines with J gene TRBJ1-1, with TRBD1 matching 8 bases. CDR1 KGHSH and CDR2 LQKENI come from the germline V gene. The CDR3 runs 18 residues. The trim removed 0 bases at V and 3 bases at J, leaving 12 bases unmatched. CDR3 residues: CASSPPNRQGRGYTEAFF. The DNA of the CDR3 is TGTGCCAGCTCACCACCGAACAGACAGGGGAGGGGATACACTGAAGCTTTCTTT.

The chain couples TRBV6-6 to TRBJ2-5; weak D call: TRBD2 (7 bases). This CDR3 spans 15 amino acids. The germline V and J ends were trimmed by 2 bases and 2 bases, with 12 bases remaining between them. Germline CDR1 MNHNY, CDR2 SVGAGI (reference sequence). The CDR3 loop is CASSYGGAEQETQYF. CDR3 in DNA: TGTGCCAGCAGTTACGGGGGGGCGGAGCAAGAGACCCAGTACTTC.

The rearrangement uses TRBV2 and TRBJ1-1; 7 bases align to TRBD1. The CDR3 has 13 residues. The junction had 6 bases not matched to a gene; V was cut back by 8 bases and J by 3 bases. The germline V gene has CDR1 SNHLY and CDR2 FYNNEI. DNA for the CDR3: TGTGCCAGCGGCGACAGGGTGGACACTGAAGCTTTCTTT. Its translation: CASGDRVDTEAFF.

The chain joins TRBV6-1 to TRBJ2-2; no clear D gene. Per germline, CDR1 MNHNS and CDR2 SASEGT. The germline V and J ends were trimmed by 8 bases and 1 base, with 11 bases remaining between them. The CDR3 sequence is 14 residues long. The CDR3 DNA follows: TGTGCCAGCCTCTGGTCCAGGAACACCGGGGAGCTGTTTTTT. Translating gives CASLWSRNTGELFF.

This chain connects TRBV11-3 to TRBJ2-5, with D perhaps TRBD2 (7 bases). Germline V gene lookup returns CDR1 SGHNT and CDR2 YENEEA. The CDR3 has 12 residues. Trimming left V 5 bases short and J 9 bases short, with 13 bases between. CDR3 region: CASSRTRGAQYF. The DNA for the CDR3 is TGTGCCAGCAGCCGGACTAGGGGGGCCCAGTACTTC.

This clone was seen only a few times. The V gene is TRBV7-2, the J gene TRBJ1-1; the D gene is possibly TRBD1 (6 bases). The CDR3 spans 14 residues. Germline CDR1 and CDR2: SGHTA and FQGNSA. V lost 1 base to trimming and J lost 8 bases, with 14 bases between them. The CDR3 DNA follows: TGTGCCAGCAGCTTAGGGTCAAGGGGGTCGGAAGCTTTCTTT. Its translation is CASSLGSRGSEAFF.

The J gene is TRBJ1-4, the V gene TRBV4-3; 8 bases line up with TRBD1. Germline V gene lookup returns CDR1 LGHNA and CDR2 YSLEER. CDR3 length equals 16 residues. After removal of 2 bases from V and 8 bases from J, the junction contained 10 bases not matched to a gene. The CDR3 is CASSQSRQGQGEKLFF. CDR3 bases: TGCGCCAGCAGCCAATCTAGACAGGGGCAGGGAGAAAAACTGTTTTTT.

The V call is TRBV6-5, the J call TRBJ2-3; 8 bases are a match to TRBD2. The CDR3 sequence is 14 residues long. V shed 5 bases, J shed 2 bases, and the junction held 3 bases outside the gene matches. CDR1 MNHEY and CDR2 SVGAGI come from the germline V gene. In DNA, the CDR3 is TGTGCCAGCAGTAAAGGACTAGCCACAGATACGCAGTATTTT. Its translation is CASSKGLATDTQYF.

The chain recombines TRBV30 with TRBJ1-4; 7 nucleotides agree with TRBD1. The CDR3 is made up of 15 amino acids. Trimming removed 4 bases from V and 0 bases from J; junction bases left unmatched: 5. The germline V gene encodes CDR1 GTSNPN and CDR2 SVGIG (reference sequence). The CDR3, as DNA: TGTGCCTGGAAGGCAGGGGGTTCAACTAATGAAAAACTGTTTTTT. Protein product: CAWKAGGSTNEKLFF.

This clone occurred once. The chain combines TRBV7-2 with TRBJ2-7; 7 positions agree with TRBD1. CDR1 is SGHTA and CDR2 is FQGNSA in the germline V gene. The CDR3 contains 13 residues. V gave up 0 bases and J gave up 4 bases; unmatched junction bases: 0. The CDR3 protein is CASSLADRYEQYF. CDR3 nucleotide sequence: TGTGCCAGCAGCTTAGCGGACAGGTACGAGCAGTACTTC.

The chain carries TRBV11-2 and TRBJ1-1, with D possibly being TRBD1 (6 bases). Trimming removed 7 bases from V and 1 base from J, with 13 bases in between. The germline V gene has CDR1 SGHAT and CDR2 FQNNGV. This CDR3 contains 14 residues. This chain's CDR3 is CASTFLQGNTEAFF. The CDR3 bases are TGTGCCAGCACCTTCTTACAGGGGAACACTGAAGCTTTCTTT.

This clone was picked up one time. This chain joins TRBV9 and TRBJ1-2; D is undetermined. Deletions cut 5 bases from V and 1 base from J, with 12 bases between. CDR1 is SGDLS and CDR2 is YYNGEE in the germline V gene. The CDR3 spans 14 residues. The CDR3 bases are TGTGCCAGCAGTCCCTCGGCGGGTAACTATGGCTACACCTTC. It is translated as CASSPSAGNYGYTF.

Here the CDR3 reads CAWSVLGASEDTDTQYF. The CDR3, as DNA: TGTGCCTGGAGTGTACTAGGCGCTAGCGAGGACACAGATACGCAGTATTTT. This chain joins TRBV30 and TRBJ2-3; D is possibly TRBD2 (6 bases). The CDR3 totals 17 residues. Germline CDR1 is GTSNPN and CDR2 is SVGIG (reference sequence). Trimming shortened V by 0 bases and J by 2 bases, and 18 bases separated the two germline ends.

V usage is TRBV7-2 and J usage is TRBJ2-1; a possible D gene is TRBD2 (7 bases). Trimming removed 7 bases from V and 4 bases from J, with 14 bases in between. Per the germline V gene, CDR1 is SGHTA and CDR2 is FQGNSA. The CDR3 extends over 14 amino acids. This CDR3 reads CASTSGGPYNEQFF. CDR3 nucleotide sequence: TGTGCCAGCACCTCCGGGGGGCCATACAATGAGCAGTTCTTC.

J is TRBJ1-1 and V is TRBV5-8; 7 bases fit TRBD1. The germline V gene encodes CDR1 SGHTS and CDR2 YDEGEE. Trimming took 4 bases from V and 4 from J; bases not matched to a gene: 7. CDR3 length: 14 residues. For the CDR3, the DNA is TGTGCCAGCAGCCATAGACAGGGCGGCACTGAAGCTTTCTTT. Protein sequence: CASSHRQGGTEAFF.

The genes are TRBV4-3 and TRBJ1-2, with no clear D. In germline, CDR1 is LGHNA, CDR2 YSLEER. There are 18 residues in the CDR3. The V gene lost 1 base and the J gene lost 4 bases, with 22 bases spanning the gap. Here the CDR3 reads CASSQAHSGSSHPYGYTF. The CDR3 coding sequence is TGCGCCAGCAGCCAAGCCCACTCCGGGAGCAGTCACCCCTATGGCTACACCTTC.